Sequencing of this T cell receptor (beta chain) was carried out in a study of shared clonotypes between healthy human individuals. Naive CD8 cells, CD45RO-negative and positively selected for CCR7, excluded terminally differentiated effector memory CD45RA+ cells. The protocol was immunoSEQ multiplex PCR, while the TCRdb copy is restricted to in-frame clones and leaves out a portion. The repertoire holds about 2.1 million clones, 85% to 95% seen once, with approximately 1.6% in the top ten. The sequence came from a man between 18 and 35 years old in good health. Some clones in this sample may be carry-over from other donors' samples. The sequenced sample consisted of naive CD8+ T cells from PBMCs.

CDR3 region: CATSSRAGLQETQYF. The CDR3 DNA reads TGTGCCACCAGCAGCAGAGCGGGACTCCAAGAGACCCAGTACTTC. The chain uses TRBV15 and TRBJ2-5, with TRBD2 identical over 7 bases. The V gene's germline CDR1 is LNHNV and CDR2 YYDKDF (reference sequence). The CDR3 spans 15 residues. J lost 1 base, V lost 3 bases, and 5 bases had no gene match.